The TCR beta chain under discussion was sequenced for a study of T cells after yellow fever vaccination. Turning to the study itself: SMART-Seq v4 Ultra Low Input prepared libraries from low-cell fractions. General study results and limits: Some clonotypes were seen in both the CD4 and the CD8 compartments. These made up a small share and likely arose from convergent recombination. Reappearance after the booster was seen for most primary-vaccination clones, at approximately 97% CD4 and around 90% CD8.

On this clonotype itself: No antigen is known for it.

V lost 1 base, J lost 2 bases, and 5 bases lay in between. The CDR3 loop spans 13 amino acids. The V gene's germline CDR1 is SGHNT and CDR2 YYREEE (reference sequence). TCRdb re-derived calls from the 5' RACE reads in MiXCR, one entry per CDR3 protein. This sample has a few hundred thousand distinct CDR3 sequences; less than 4.5% occur once, and the top ten carry 23%. This clonotype originated in a man between 18 and 35 years old who received the YFV17D yellow fever vaccine. The material sequenced was PBMCs, taken on the day of the yellow fever booster vaccination. This rearrangement joins TRBV5-4 to TRBJ2-3; no definite D call. The CDR3 DNA follows: TGTGCCAGCAGCTTGAACCCCACAGATACGCAGTATTTT. This encodes CASSLNPTDTQYF.